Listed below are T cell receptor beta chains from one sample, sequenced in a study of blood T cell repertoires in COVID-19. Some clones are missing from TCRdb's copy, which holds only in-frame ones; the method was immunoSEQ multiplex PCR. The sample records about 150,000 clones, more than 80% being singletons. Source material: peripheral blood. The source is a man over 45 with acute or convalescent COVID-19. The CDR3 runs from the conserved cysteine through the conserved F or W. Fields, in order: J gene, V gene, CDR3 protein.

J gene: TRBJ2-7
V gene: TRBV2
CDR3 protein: CASSEGARGWDEQYF

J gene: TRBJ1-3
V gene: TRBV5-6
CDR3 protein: CASSFAGGSGNTIYF

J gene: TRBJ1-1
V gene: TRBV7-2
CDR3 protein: CASSLGAGNTEAFF

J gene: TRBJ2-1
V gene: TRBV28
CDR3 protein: CASGPLLSRAVYNEQFF

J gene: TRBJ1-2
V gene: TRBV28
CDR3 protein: CASSTGQGEVYGYTF

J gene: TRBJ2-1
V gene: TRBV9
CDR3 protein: CASSEGRGLYNEQFF

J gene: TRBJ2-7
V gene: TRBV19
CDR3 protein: CASSMGQGLEQYF

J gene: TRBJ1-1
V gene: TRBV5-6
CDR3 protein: CASSYRITEAFF

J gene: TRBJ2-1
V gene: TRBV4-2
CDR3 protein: CASSQVGTRDNNEQFF

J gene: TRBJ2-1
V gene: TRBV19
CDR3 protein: CASTTRGSSYNEQFF

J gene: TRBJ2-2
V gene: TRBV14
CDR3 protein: CASSASGGTTGELFF

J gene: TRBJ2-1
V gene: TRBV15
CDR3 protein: CATSRTSGRIDEQFF

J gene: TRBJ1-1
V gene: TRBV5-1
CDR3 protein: CASRQGANTEAFF

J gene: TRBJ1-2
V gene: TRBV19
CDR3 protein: CASSGTAYGYTF

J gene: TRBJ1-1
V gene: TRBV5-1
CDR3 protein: CASTGNTEAFF

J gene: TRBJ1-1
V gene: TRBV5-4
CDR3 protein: CASTGAGTEAFF

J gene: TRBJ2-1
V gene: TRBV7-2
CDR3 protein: CASSLLGLADNEQFF

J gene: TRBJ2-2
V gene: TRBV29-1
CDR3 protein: CSVIGQGLDTGELFF

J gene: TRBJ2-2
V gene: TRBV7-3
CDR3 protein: CASSRSRVQGAGELFF

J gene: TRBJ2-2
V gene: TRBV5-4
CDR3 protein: CASSSIGGGTNTGELFF

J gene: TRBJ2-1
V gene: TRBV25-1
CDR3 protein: CASSGTGTGFRYNEQFF

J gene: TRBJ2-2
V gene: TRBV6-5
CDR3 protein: CASSSRWASGELFF

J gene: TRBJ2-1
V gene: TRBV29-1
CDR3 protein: CSALPGLATNEQFF

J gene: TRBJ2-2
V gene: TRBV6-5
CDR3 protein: CASSYRTGSGELFF

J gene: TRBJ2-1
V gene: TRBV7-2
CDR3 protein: CASSSTSGTYNEQFF

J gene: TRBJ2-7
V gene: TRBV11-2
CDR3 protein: CASTETGHYEQYF

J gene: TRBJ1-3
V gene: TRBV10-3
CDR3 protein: CAIGPHSGNTIYF

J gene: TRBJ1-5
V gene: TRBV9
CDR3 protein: CASSAGPSGGVGQPQHF

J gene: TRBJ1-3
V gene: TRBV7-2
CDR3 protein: CASSLSGGLDIGNTIYF

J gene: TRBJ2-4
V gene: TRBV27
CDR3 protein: CASSWAPAAKNIQYF

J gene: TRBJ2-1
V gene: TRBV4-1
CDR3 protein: CASSQESLGVYNEQFF

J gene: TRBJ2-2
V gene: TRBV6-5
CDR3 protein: CASSYAGEGTGELFF

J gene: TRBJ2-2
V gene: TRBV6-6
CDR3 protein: CASSTILQGSGELFF

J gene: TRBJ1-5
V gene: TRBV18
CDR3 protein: CASSPPGQGFNQPQHF

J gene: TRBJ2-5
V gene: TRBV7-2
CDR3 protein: CASSSTLETQYF

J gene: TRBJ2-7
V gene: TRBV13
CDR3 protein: CASSSRQSSYEQYF

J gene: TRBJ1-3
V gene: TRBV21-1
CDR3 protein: CASSRSNVEGSRGIGNTIYF

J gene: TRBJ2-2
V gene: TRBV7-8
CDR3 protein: CASSLRGQGSGGELFF

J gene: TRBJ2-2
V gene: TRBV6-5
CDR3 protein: CASRTGPNTGELFF

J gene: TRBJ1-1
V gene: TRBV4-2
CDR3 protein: CASSQGSLEGGNTEAFF

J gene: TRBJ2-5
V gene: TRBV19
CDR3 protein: CASSRRRGLQETQYF

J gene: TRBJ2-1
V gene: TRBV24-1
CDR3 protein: CATSDSLRRNSNNEQFF

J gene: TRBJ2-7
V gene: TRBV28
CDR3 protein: CASSLGLGAVVYF

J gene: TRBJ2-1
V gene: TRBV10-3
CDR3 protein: CAISPGQSSSYNEQFF

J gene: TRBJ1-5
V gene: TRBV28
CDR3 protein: CASSPYDRGGQPQHF

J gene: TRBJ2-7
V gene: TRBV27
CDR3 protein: CASSFRTGGGSEQYF

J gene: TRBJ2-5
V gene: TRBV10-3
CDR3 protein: CAISEGTGGETQYF

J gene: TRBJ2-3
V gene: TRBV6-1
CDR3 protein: CASSEVGRGSTDTQYF

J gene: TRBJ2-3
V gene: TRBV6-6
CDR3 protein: CASSSLAGGTHTQYF

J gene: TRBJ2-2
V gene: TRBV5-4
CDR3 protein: CASSFSLAGNTGELFF

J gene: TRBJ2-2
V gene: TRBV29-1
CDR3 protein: CSVLGQGLTTGELFF

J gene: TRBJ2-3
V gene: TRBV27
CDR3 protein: CASTRGGWLDTQYF

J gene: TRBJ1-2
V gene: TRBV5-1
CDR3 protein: CASSLGTGVIYTF

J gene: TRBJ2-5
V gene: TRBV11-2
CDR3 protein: CASSYNWGEETQYF

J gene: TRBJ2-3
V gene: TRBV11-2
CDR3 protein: CASSLVGRGGSYTDTQYF

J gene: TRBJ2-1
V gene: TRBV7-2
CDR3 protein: CASSFFQGAYNEQFF

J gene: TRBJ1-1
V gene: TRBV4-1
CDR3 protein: CASSQGSQGKNTEAFF

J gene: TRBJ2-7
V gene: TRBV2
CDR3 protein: CASSNSYEQYF